A single sample is the source of the 26 T cell receptor beta chains below, sequenced in a study of blood T cell repertoires in COVID-19. The assay was immunoSEQ multiplex PCR, and TCRdb's table has in-frame clones only and misses some. Found here are about 61,000 clones, approximately 83% of them singletons; the top ten hold about 15%. The sequenced material came from peripheral blood. The source of these receptors is a human donor in a cohort sampled during active COVID-19.

The rearrangement uses TRBV28 and TRBJ2-7; D is ambiguous. V gave up 1 base and J gave up 0 bases, with 10 bases separating them. CDR1 and CDR2 (germline): MDHEN, SYDVKM. The CDR3 is made up of 15 amino acids. The CDR3 nucleotides are TGTGCCAGCAGTTTATACTCCCCGGGCTCCTACGAGCAGTACTTC. Translation: CASSLYSPGSYEQYF.

The chain employs TRBV2 and TRBJ1-3; D ambiguous. Trimming took off 4 bases at V and 0 bases at J, with 13 bases between the two ends. The germline V gene has CDR1 SNHLY and CDR2 FYNNEI. This CDR3 contains 16 residues. CDR3 residues: CASSVRARNSGNTIYF. CDR3 sequence (DNA): TGTGCCAGCAGTGTGAGGGCTAGGAACTCTGGAAACACCATATATTTT.

The rearrangement joins TRBV2 to TRBJ1-4, with TRBD1 matching over 9 bases. From germline, CDR1 is SNHLY and CDR2 FYNNEI. The ends lost 6 bases at V and 2 bases at J; junction bases unmatched: 7. The CDR3 covers 16 residues. The CDR3 DNA sequence: TGTGCCAGCAGGCGACAGGGGGAAAGGACTAATGAAAAACTGTTTTTT. Protein sequence: CASRRQGERTNEKLFF.

The chain carries TRBV5-1 and TRBJ1-3, with D unresolved. The CDR3 is made up of 16 amino acids. V lost 2 bases and J lost 0, with 12 bases in between. Germline assignment: CDR1 SGHRS and CDR2 YFSETQ. The CDR3: CASSFGADLSGNTIYF. DNA of the CDR3: TGCGCCAGCAGCTTTGGTGCGGATCTCTCTGGAAACACCATATATTTT.

CDR3 region: CASRGLARGEQYF. The CDR3 DNA is TGCGCCAGCAGAGGACTAGCGCGGGGCGAGCAGTACTTC. The chain joins TRBV10-2 to TRBJ2-7; TRBD2 aligns across 9 bases. The CDR3 loop spans 13 amino acids. J gave up 6 bases and V 6 bases, and 6 bases lay outside the gene matches. The germline CDR1 and CDR2 sequences are WSHSY and SAAADI.

The table lists this clone with a few counts. This chain links TRBV5-6 with TRBJ2-6, with TRBD1 as a possible D gene (5 bases). In germline, CDR1 is SGHDT, CDR2 YYEEEE. CDR3 length equals 18 residues. With 1 base removed from V and 0 bases from J, the gap between germline ends came to 14 bases. CDR3 bases: TGTGCCAGCAGCTTGTGGGCAGCAGGGTACTCTGGGGCCAACGTCCTGACTTTC. It yields the protein CASSLWAAGYSGANVLTF.

This clone was observed a handful of times. The rearrangement uses TRBV7-9 and TRBJ2-5; 7 bases match TRBD1. J lost 5 bases, V lost 3 bases, and 6 bases had no gene match. The CDR3 covers 14 residues. Germline V gene sequence: CDR1 SEHNR, CDR2 FQNEAQ (reference sequence). As DNA, the CDR3 is TGTGCCAGCAGCTTGACAGGGAACCGCGAGACCCAGTACTTC. This codes for CASSLTGNRETQYF.

V gene TRBV6-2 or TRBV6-3 combines with J gene TRBJ2-7; 8 nucleotides match TRBD2. From germline, CDR1 is MNHEY and CDR2 SVGEGT. Germline trimming cut 0 bases from V and 2 bases from J; bases unmatched to any gene: 0. The CDR3 is 14 residues long. CDR3 residues: CASSYSGLAYEQYF. Here the CDR3 DNA reads TGTGCCAGCAGTTACTCGGGACTAGCCTACGAGCAGTACTTC.

The chain couples TRBV11-2 to TRBJ2-5, with D possibly TRBD1 on 6 matching bases. Trimming removed 4 bases at V and 5 bases at J, with 17 bases between. CDR3 length: 15 amino acids. CDR1 is SGHAT and CDR2 is FQNNGV in the germline V gene. The DNA of the CDR3 is TGTGCCAGCAGCTCGAACAGGGCATTGGGGGAGACCCAGTACTTC. Encoded protein: CASSSNRALGETQYF.

V and J are TRBV28 and TRBJ2-7; the D gene is possibly TRBD2 (5 bases). The CDR3 contains 13 residues. CDR1 is MDHEN, CDR2 SYDVKM, per germline. Trimming stripped 5 bases from V and 3 bases from J, with 11 bases between. Here the CDR3 DNA reads TGTGCCAGCAGTCCATACCGGGACTACGAGCAGTACTTC. It encodes CASSPYRDYEQYF.

This chain joins TRBV6-2 or TRBV6-3 and TRBJ1-5; 7 nucleotides agree with TRBD1. Germline CDR1 MNHEY, CDR2 SVGEGT. The CDR3 has 16 amino acids. The V gene end was trimmed by 0 bases and the J gene end by 0 bases; junction bases not matched to a gene: 2. CDR3 amino acids: CASSYSRDSSNQPQHF. The CDR3 DNA sequence: TGTGCCAGCAGTTACTCTAGGGACAGTAGCAATCAGCCCCAGCATTTT.

The V call is TRBV4-2, the J call TRBJ2-7; TRBD2 agrees at 8 bases. Germline CDR1 and CDR2: LGHNA and YNFKEQ. With 6 bases clipped from V and 5 bases from J, the junction kept 0 bases outside the gene matches. The CDR3 is 11 amino acids. The CDR3 region has the DNA TGTGCCAGCAGGCGGGGGGACGAGCAGTACTTC. Amino acid sequence: CASRRGDEQYF.

In this sample, this clone turned up once. This chain connects TRBV28 to TRBJ2-7; 8 bases match TRBD1. The CDR3 is made up of 14 amino acids. Germline V gives CDR1 MDHEN, CDR2 SYDVKM. V was pared by 3 bases and J by 3 bases, with 4 bases of the junction left unmatched. The CDR3 loop is CASSLTGEIYEQYF. The CDR3 DNA reads TGTGCCAGCAGTTTGACAGGGGAAATCTACGAGCAGTACTTC. The full variable domain, completed using reference TRBV28 and TRBJ2-7, is DVKVTQSSRYLVKRTGEKVFLECVQDMDHENMFWYRQDPGLGLRLIYFSYDVKMKEKGDIPEGYSVSREKKERFSLILESASTNQTSMYLCASSLTGEIYEQYFGPGTRLTVT.

V gene TRBV30 combines with J gene TRBJ2-6; tentatively, D is TRBD1 (5 bases). Trimming took 0 bases from V and 0 from J, leaving 6 bases between them. The CDR3 is made up of 15 amino acids. CDR1 is GTSNPN, CDR2 SVGIG, per germline (reference sequence). The CDR3 DNA sequence: TGTGCCTGGAGTGTACAGGACTCTGGGGCCAACGTCCTGACTTTC. Encoded protein: CAWSVQDSGANVLTF. The full variable domain, rest sourced from reference TRBV30 and TRBJ2-6, is SQTIHQWPATLVQPVGSPLSLECTVEGTSNPNLYWYRQAAGRGLQLLFYSVGIGQISSEVPQNLSASRPQDRQFILSSKKLLLSDSGFYLCAWSVQDSGANVLTFGAGSRLTVL.

The chain uses TRBV29-1 and TRBJ2-7; TRBD2 is a possible D gene (6 bases). The CDR3 covers 15 residues. Deletions cut 2 bases from V and 3 bases from J, with 17 bases between. Germline V gene lookup returns CDR1 SQVTM and CDR2 ANQGSEA. In DNA, the CDR3 is TGCAGCGTTGAACCCTTGGAGGGCCTAGACTACGAGCAGTACTTC. Its protein product is CSVEPLEGLDYEQYF.

This chain connects TRBV3-1 (or the pseudogene TRBV3-2) to TRBJ2-7, with D tentatively TRBD2 (6 bases). V was cut by 11 bases and J by 0 bases, with 23 bases left in between. Germline V gene lookup returns CDR1 LGHDT and CDR2 YNNKEL (reference sequence). This CDR3 is 16 amino acids long. In DNA, the CDR3 is TGTGCCGTCGACCCCCACATGGGGGGACTCTCCTACGAGCAGTACTTC. Its translation: CAVDPHMGGLSYEQYF.

This clone was counted between two and nine times. The chain carries TRBV9 and TRBJ1-3; D unresolved. V lost 4 bases and J lost 0, with 8 bases in between. This CDR3 is built from 14 residues. From germline, CDR1 is SGDLS and CDR2 YYNGEE. The CDR3 sequence is CASSSQISGNTIYF. CDR3 bases: TGTGCCAGCAGCAGCCAAATCTCTGGAAACACCATATATTTT.

CDR3 bases: TGTGCCAGCAGTGAGCGCGGGAGGGCCACTGGCACAGATACGCAGTATTTT. It is translated as CASSERGRATGTDTQYF. The V and J genes are TRBV6-1 and TRBJ2-3; 9 bases are shared with TRBD2. V dropped 3 bases and J dropped 1; count of bases not matched to a gene: 8. CDR1 is MNHNS, CDR2 SASEGT, per germline. This CDR3 is built from 17 residues.

The V gene is TRBV29-1, the J gene TRBJ1-3; a possible D gene is TRBD1 (5 bases). Trimming took off 4 bases at V and 0 bases at J, with 7 bases between the two ends. CDR1 is SQVTM, CDR2 ANQGSEA, per germline. This CDR3 contains 13 residues. The CDR3 spells CSVGGISGNTIYF. CDR3 coding DNA: TGCAGCGTTGGGGGCATCTCTGGAAACACCATATATTTT. Full variable domain (rest looked up from reference TRBV29-1 and TRBJ1-3): SAVISQKPSRDICQRGTSLTIQCQVDSQVTMMFWYRQQPGQSLTLIATANQGSEATYESGFVIDKFPISRPNLTFSTLTVSNMSPEDSSIYLCSVGGISGNTIYFGEGSWLTVV.

The chain uses TRBV24-1 and TRBJ1-2; D is unresolved. The CDR3 runs 15 residues. Germline V CDR1 and CDR2: KGHDR, SFDVKD. The V gene lost 3 bases and the J gene lost 8 bases, with 18 bases spanning the gap. The CDR3 sequence: CATSDPHSGAEGYTF. The DNA of the CDR3 is TGTGCCACCAGTGATCCGCATAGCGGCGCGGAAGGCTACACCTTC.

This clone was counted only a few times. The chain has TRBV19 and TRBJ2-1; 7 nucleotides align to TRBD2. The CDR3 has 15 amino acids. Germline CDR1 LNHDA, CDR2 SQIVND (reference sequence). Germline trimming cut 4 bases from V and 1 base from J; bases unmatched to any gene: 4. In DNA, the CDR3 is TGTGCCAGTAGTAGGGGGGGGTGGTCCTACAATGAGCAGTTCTTC. It encodes CASSRGGWSYNEQFF.

The chain couples TRBV5-1 to TRBJ1-1; a possible D gene is TRBD1 (5 bases). The germline V gene has CDR1 SGHRS and CDR2 YFSETQ. V lost 4 bases and J lost 5, with 18 bases in between. The CDR3 runs to 15 residues. The CDR3 spells CASSPAAGFMTEAFF. In nucleotides, the CDR3 is TGCGCCAGCAGCCCTGCCGCAGGGTTTATGACTGAAGCTTTCTTT.

This rearrangement joins TRBV7-8 to TRBJ1-5; 7 nucleotides agree with TRBD1. CDR3 length: 16 amino acids. V trimming: 6 bases; J trimming: 9 bases; junction bases outside the gene matches: 17. In germline, CDR1 is SGHVS, CDR2 FQNEAQ. CDR3 sequence (DNA): TGTGCCAGCAGGGACATAGGGGGCATACTCGAAGGGCCCCAGCATTTT. This codes for CASRDIGGILEGPQHF.

This chain connects TRBV5-1 to TRBJ2-5, with 8 bases fitting TRBD1. Germline V gene data show CDR1 as SGHRS and CDR2 as YFSETQ. V dropped 4 bases and J dropped 0; count of bases not matched to a gene: 8. This CDR3 has 16 residues. CDR3 amino acids: CASSPPQGVDQETQYF. The CDR3 DNA reads TGCGCCAGCAGCCCCCCACAGGGGGTCGACCAAGAGACCCAGTACTTC.

The genes are TRBV2 and TRBJ1-1, with 7 bases that match TRBD1. Germline V gives CDR1 SNHLY, CDR2 FYNNEI. V dropped 6 bases and J dropped 0; count of bases not matched to a gene: 16. The CDR3 runs 18 residues. CDR3 sequence: CASRATRQNRGMNTEAFF. Here the CDR3 DNA reads TGTGCCAGCAGAGCAACGAGACAAAACAGGGGAATGAACACTGAAGCTTTCTTT.

The chain employs TRBV21-1 and TRBJ1-5; no check of the table's D call, TRBD1, against the DNA was made. TRBV21-1 is annotated as a pseudogene. The CDR3 sequence is 13 residues long. In DNA, the CDR3 is TGTGCCAAGCAGGAATATAGCAATCAGCCCCAGCATTTT. Amino acids: CAKQEYSNQPQHF.